These 7 T cell receptor beta chains share one sample of origin, sequenced in a study of identical twins. One entry per CDR3 protein, called by TCRdb with MiXCR from the 5' RACE reads. Here the sample spans about 790,000 distinct CDR3 sequences, 15% to 20% being singletons. These same records also appear under a second study, on T cells expressing NK-cell markers.

Sample: PBMCs. These receptors all come from a woman aged 18-29 years in good health.

V and J are TRBV12-3 or TRBV12-4 and TRBJ2-7; 9 nucleotides agree with TRBD1. V trimming: 6 bases; J trimming: 0 bases; junction bases outside the gene matches: 6. The CDR3 totals 15 residues. CDR3 nucleotides: TGTGCCAGCAGGGCGGGACAGGGACACTCCTACGAGCAGTACTTC. This gives the protein CASRAGQGHSYEQYF.

The rearrangement joins TRBV10-3 to TRBJ2-4; D ambiguous. There are 15 residues in the CDR3. The V gene's germline CDR1 is ENHRY and CDR2 SYGVKD. Trimming took 0 bases from V and 0 from J, leaving 6 bases between them. The CDR3 DNA is TGTGCCATCAGTGAGTCGACCAGAGCCAAAAACATTCAGTACTTC. This codes for CAISESTRAKNIQYF.

The CDR3 spells CASSGGSNTEAFF. CDR3 DNA sequence: TGCGCCAGCTCGGGGGGGTCGAACACTGAAGCTTTCTTT. V usage is TRBV5-1 and J usage is TRBJ1-1, with D perhaps matching TRBD1 (5 bases). This CDR3 has 13 residues. Trimming removed 7 bases from V and 1 base from J, with 11 bases in between. Per germline, CDR1 SGHRS and CDR2 YFSETQ.

In its sample, this clonotype was seen a few times. This chain uses TRBV12-3 or TRBV12-4 with TRBJ2-3; no clear D. V lost 6 bases to trimming and J lost 4 bases, with 8 bases between them. This CDR3 has 12 residues. CDR3 nucleotides: TGTGCCAGCAGGCCTCGGGCAGATACGCAGTATTTT. Its translation is CASRPRADTQYF.

This clonotype was detected a few times. J is TRBJ1-1 and V is TRBV20-1, with D unclear. The CDR3 extends over 15 amino acids. V was clipped by 5 bases and J by 0 bases, with 16 bases between them. The germline V gene has CDR1 DFQATT and CDR2 SNEGSKA (reference sequence). The CDR3 region is CSARPPDTVNTEAFF. The CDR3 bases are TGCAGTGCTCGGCCCCCCGACACGGTGAACACTGAAGCTTTCTTT.

This clonotype was seen only a few times. The chain is built from TRBV7-2 and TRBJ2-1; D is undetermined. CDR1 is SGHTA, CDR2 FQGNSA, per germline. The CDR3 length is 16 residues. V lost 4 bases and J 5 bases, leaving 18 bases between the germline ends. The CDR3 loop reads CASSSNRGTLNNEQFF. CDR3 nucleotides: TGTGCCAGCAGCTCAAACCGAGGTACCCTCAACAATGAGCAGTTCTTC.

The chain links TRBV11-3 to TRBJ2-1, with D possibly being TRBD1 (6 bases). Between the trimmed V and J ends, which lost 5 bases and 10 bases, there was a span of 15 bases. CDR1 and CDR2 (germline): SGHNT, YENEEA. The CDR3 extends over 13 amino acids. The CDR3 sequence is CASSPNKGVEQFF. The CDR3, as DNA: TGTGCCAGCAGCCCCAATAAGGGGGTCGAGCAGTTCTTC.